This TCR beta chain was sequenced in a study of beta chain features in type 1 diabetes. Study-wide results and limits: Patients showed naive, central memory and Treg TCRB repertoires that appeared more similar than those of healthy donors. The influence of HLA type on TCRB rearrangement stayed undetermined.

Germline CDR1 reads SGHRS; CDR2 reads YFSETQ. The CDR3 is 13 residues long. Trimming removed 7 bases from V and 2 bases from J, with 13 bases in between. Reverse transcription of all isolated RNA meant that expressed TCRB transcripts were sequenced. Clones were read by immunoSEQ multiplex PCR, and TCRdb kept only the in-frame ones, dropping some. The sample has hundreds of thousands of clones; 9% to 10% are singletons. This clone turned up a few times. Antigen: not known. The sample taken for sequencing was naive CD4+ T cells from blood. The rearrangement joins TRBV5-1 to TRBJ2-7, with D possibly TRBD2 on 5 matching bases. The source of this sequence is a woman aged 18-29 years in good health. The DNA of the CDR3 is TGCGCCAGCTCGGCGGGTCCAGCCTACGAGCAGTACTTC. Translation gives CASSAGPAYEQYF.